Below are 25 T cell receptor beta chains sequenced from a single sample in a study of a mutant IDH1 vaccine in newly diagnosed glioma. Time point of the sample: week 23, last vaccination. The investigators gave 300 ug of mutant IDH1 20-mer peptide in each vaccine dose, together with topical imiquimod. Their antigens are not known. TCRdb's table, derived via immunoSEQ multiplex PCR, lists solely in-frame clones and lacks some. This sample yields about 44,000 clones, of which approximately 90% are seen a single time; over 3.5% belongs to the top ten. The sample was PBMCs, taken from a glioma patient whose treatment included an IDH1 peptide vaccine. Every receptor here comes from a man in his forties or fifties with glioma.

The chain combines TRBV6-6 with TRBJ1-6; 8 bases fit TRBD1. J gave up 12 bases and V 2 bases, and 12 bases lay outside the gene matches. Germline V lookup: CDR1 MNHNY, CDR2 SVGAGI (reference sequence). The CDR3 is 16 residues long. CDR3 in DNA: TGTGCCAGCAGTTACATGGGACAGGCATCTATGGAACCCCTCCACTTT. Protein: CASSYMGQASMEPLHF.

The chain carries TRBV15 and TRBJ1-5; a possible D gene is TRBD1 (5 bases). Deletions cut 1 base from V and 4 bases from J, with 11 bases between. Looked up from germline, CDR1 is LNHNV and CDR2 is YYDKDF (reference sequence). The CDR3 is made up of 15 amino acids. The CDR3 bases are TGTGCCACCAGCAGAGGTCCAGGGACGAATCAGCCCCAGCATTTT. Its protein product is CATSRGPGTNQPQHF.

The chain is built from TRBV7-6 and TRBJ2-2, with TRBD2 matching over 8 bases. The trim removed 1 base at V and 10 bases at J, leaving 5 bases unmatched. Germline CDR1 SGHVS, CDR2 FNYEAQ. This CDR3 has 14 residues. The CDR3 DNA follows: TGTGCCAGCAGCTTAGTACGGACTAGCTCGGAGCTGTTTTTT. This sequence encodes CASSLVRTSSELFF.

The sample holds one count of this clone. This chain joins TRBV6-4 and TRBJ2-1; TRBD1 agrees at 10 bases. The CDR3 is made up of 16 amino acids. V was pared by 4 bases and J by 5 bases, with 8 bases of the junction left unmatched. Germline CDR1 and CDR2: MRHNA and SNTAGT. This chain's CDR3 is CASSGWGDRGDNEQFF. In nucleotides, the CDR3 is TGTGCCAGCAGTGGTTGGGGGGACAGGGGAGACAATGAGCAGTTCTTC.

J is TRBJ1-1 and V is TRBV5-1; D unresolved. Per the germline V gene, CDR1 is SGHRS and CDR2 is YFSETQ. V dropped 4 bases and J dropped 5 bases, with 9 bases sitting between them. The CDR3 runs to 12 residues. This chain's CDR3 is CASSTLGTEAFF. Written as DNA, the CDR3 is TGCGCCAGCAGCACCCTTGGGACTGAAGCTTTCTTT.

CDR3 in amino acids: CASSPRMGLAGGSYNEQFF. CDR3 bases: TGCGCCAGCAGTCCACGGATGGGACTAGCGGGAGGGTCCTACAATGAGCAGTTCTTC. The V gene is TRBV5-1, the J gene TRBJ2-1; 16 bases agree with TRBD2. Germline trimming cut 5 bases from V and 1 base from J; bases unmatched to any gene: 9. Germline assignment: CDR1 SGHRS and CDR2 YFSETQ. This CDR3 is 19 amino acids long.

The chain recombines TRBV6-1 with TRBJ1-4, with 12 bases aligning to TRBD1. The CDR3 has 15 residues. V lost 6 bases, J lost 17 bases, and 16 bases stayed unmatched. Germline CDR1 reads MNHNS; CDR2 reads SASEGT. This CDR3 reads CASSPLGTGGLFYFF. The CDR3 DNA follows: TGTGCCAGCAGCCCCCTAGGGACAGGGGGCCTCTTTTACTTTTTT.

The V gene is TRBV18, the J gene TRBJ2-1; 14 nucleotides line up with TRBD2. J was trimmed by 9 bases and V by 3 bases; bases with no gene match: 7. Germline V gives CDR1 KGHSH, CDR2 LQKENI. The CDR3 is 16 residues long. The CDR3 spells CASSPTGGLAGVEQFF. CDR3 nucleotides: TGTGCCAGCTCACCGACCGGGGGACTAGCGGGAGTTGAGCAGTTCTTC.

This chain links TRBV28 with TRBJ1-2; no clear D. CDR3 size: 15 residues. Germline lookup yields CDR1 MDHEN and CDR2 SYDVKM. V gave up 7 bases and J gave up 4 bases, with 19 bases separating them. The CDR3 sequence is CASNYTPGPPYGYTF. The CDR3 bases are TGTGCCAGCAATTACACTCCCGGGCCCCCCTATGGCTACACCTTC.

The chain uses TRBV2 and TRBJ1-2; D not certain. Deletions cut 5 bases from V and 8 bases from J, with 15 bases between. The V gene's germline CDR1 is SNHLY and CDR2 FYNNEI. There are 13 residues in the CDR3. The CDR3 bases are TGTGCCAGCAGTCGGACGGTACTCAGGGGCTACACCTTC. Encoded protein: CASSRTVLRGYTF.

CDR3 DNA: TGTGCCAGCTCAATTACTAGCGGGCATCAAGAGACCCAGTACTTC. Translating gives CASSITSGHQETQYF. The rearrangement uses TRBV18 and TRBJ2-5, with 9 bases matching TRBD2. The CDR3 is 15 residues long. CDR1 KGHSH and CDR2 LQKENI come from the germline V gene. After removal of 5 bases from V and 2 bases from J, the junction contained 6 bases not matched to a gene.

V usage is TRBV9 and J usage is TRBJ2-5; 9 bases fit TRBD2. CDR1 is SGDLS, CDR2 YYNGEE, per germline. This CDR3 region has 17 residues. J was trimmed by 1 base and V by 4 bases; bases with no gene match: 11. The CDR3 nucleotides are TGTGCCAGCAGCCTTTCAAGGGAGCGGGGGGTCCAAGAGACCCAGTACTTC. Translation gives CASSLSRERGVQETQYF. Full variable domain (outside the CDR3, taken from reference TRBV9 and TRBJ2-5): DSGVTQTPKHLITATGQRVTLRCSPRSGDLSVYWYQQSLDQGLQFLIQYYNGEERAKGNILERFSAQQFPDLHSELNLSSLELGDSALYFCASSLSRERGVQETQYFGPGTRLLVL.

The chain joins TRBV6-5 to TRBJ2-3; D remains unclear. Germline CDR1 reads MNHEY; CDR2 reads SVGAGI. Trimming pared 2 bases from V and 0 bases from J, leaving 9 bases between. The CDR3 runs 15 residues. The CDR3 here is CASSYQTPSTDTQYF. The CDR3 nucleotides are TGTGCCAGCAGTTACCAGACCCCGAGCACAGATACGCAGTATTTT.

This clone was seen a single time. This specimen includes other DNA sequences encoding the same CDR3. V usage is TRBV19 and J usage is TRBJ1-5; 12 nucleotides align to TRBD1. The V segment lost 6 bases and the J segment 3 bases; nucleotides outside the gene matches: 3. Per the germline V gene, CDR1 is LNHDA and CDR2 is SQIVND (reference sequence). The CDR3 extends over 15 amino acids. The CDR3 nucleotides read TGTGCCAGTAGGGGGACAGGGGGCTCCAATCAGCCCCAGCATTTT. It encodes CASRGTGGSNQPQHF.

V and J are TRBV10-3 and TRBJ1-2; no reliable D call. CDR1 and CDR2 from the germline V gene are ENHRY and SYGVKD. This CDR3 has 19 amino acids. Trimming took 2 bases from V and 2 from J, leaving 24 bases between them. The CDR3 coding sequence is TGTGCCATCAGTGAGCGCTGGTTGACGGGAGGGAATGAGAACTATGGCTACACCTTC. As protein: CAISERWLTGGNENYGYTF.

The table lists this clone with a count of one. J is TRBJ2-4 and V is TRBV7-2; TRBD1 matches at 7 bases. Germline V gene lookup returns CDR1 SGHTA and CDR2 FQGNSA. CDR3 length: 18 residues. V lost 4 bases and J lost 0; bases outside the gene matches: 12. CDR3 protein: CASSSLGRDRGAKNIQYF. DNA of the CDR3: TGTGCCAGCAGCTCGCTCGGCCGGGACAGAGGAGCCAAAAACATTCAGTACTTC.

The chain recombines TRBV7-8 with TRBJ1-1; tentatively, D is TRBD1 (5 bases). The CDR3 runs to 16 residues. V lost 2 bases to trimming and J lost 1 base, with 14 bases between them. Germline assignment: CDR1 SGHVS and CDR2 FQNEAQ. For the CDR3, the DNA is TGTGCCAGCAGCTTAATGTGGGGGGGTGCGAACACTGAAGCTTTCTTT. It translates to CASSLMWGGANTEAFF.

The chain joins TRBV28 to TRBJ2-4, with D hard to call. Germline-derived CDR1 and CDR2 are MDHEN and SYDVKM. The V gene lost 6 bases and the J gene lost 3 bases, with 9 bases spanning the gap. This CDR3 is 13 amino acids long. The CDR3 sequence: CASRGMGKNIQYF. In DNA, the CDR3 is TGTGCCAGCAGGGGGATGGGCAAAAACATTCAGTACTTC.

This clone was seen just once. The chain is built from TRBV10-3 and TRBJ2-7; 13 bases match TRBD2. Losses at the gene ends were 5 bases for V and 2 bases for J; bases not matched to a gene: 12. The CDR3 sequence is 18 residues long. CDR1 ENHRY and CDR2 SYGVKD come from the germline V gene. This CDR3 reads CAISSRTSGSAMPYEQYF. For the CDR3, the DNA is TGTGCCATCAGTTCAAGGACTAGCGGGAGTGCAATGCCCTACGAGCAGTACTTC.

In DNA, the CDR3 is TGTGCCAGCAGTTTTGTATCAGGGGGCAGGGAGACCCAGTACTTC. It translates to CASSFVSGGRETQYF. J is TRBJ2-5 and V is TRBV27; 8 bases agree with TRBD1. Trimming took 3 bases from V and 5 from J; bases not matched to a gene: 8. The CDR3 has 15 amino acids. Germline V gene sequence: CDR1 MNHEY, CDR2 SMNVEV (reference sequence).

This clone is labeled medium-sized (0.01 to 0.1%). The chain combines TRBV7-9 with TRBJ2-5; 11 bases align to TRBD2. CDR3 size: 15 residues. With V trimmed by 6 bases and J by 0 bases, 3 bases remained unmatched. Germline V CDR1 and CDR2: SEHNR, FQNEAQ (reference sequence). As DNA, the CDR3 is TGTGCCAGCAGGGGACTAGCGGAGTACCAAGAGACCCAGTACTTC. Its protein product is CASRGLAEYQETQYF.

The chain links TRBV7-2 to TRBJ1-4; D is unresolved. CDR3 length equals 13 residues. Germline V CDR1 and CDR2: SGHTA, FQGNSA. V lost 1 base to trimming and J lost 6 bases, with 6 bases between them. The CDR3 sequence is CASSLGPDEKLFF. CDR3 DNA: TGTGCCAGCAGCTTAGGACCGGATGAAAAACTGTTTTTT.

The chain couples TRBV6-5 to TRBJ2-5; D remains unclear. V gave up 4 bases and J gave up 0 bases, with 9 bases separating them. The CDR3 loop spans 14 amino acids. Per the germline V gene, CDR1 is MNHEY and CDR2 is SVGAGI. DNA of the CDR3: TGTGCCAGCAGTTCTCAGCCATACCAAGAGACCCAGTACTTC. Translation gives CASSSQPYQETQYF.

This clone came up once. The chain combines TRBV18 with TRBJ1-1; TRBD1 matches 11 bases. V dropped 6 bases and J dropped 10; count of bases not matched to a gene: 10. The CDR3 sequence is 14 residues long. Germline assignment: CDR1 KGHSH and CDR2 LQKENI. CDR3 region: CASSLGTGTGGAFF. DNA of the CDR3: TGTGCCAGCTCTCTTGGCACCGGGACAGGGGGAGCTTTCTTT.

The CDR3 bases are TGTGCCAGCCAGACGGACGTATACACCGGGGAGCTGTTTTTT. Translating gives CASQTDVYTGELFF. This sequence joins TRBV6-4 and TRBJ2-2; no clear D. Trimming took off 8 bases at V and 3 bases at J, with 13 bases between the two ends. This CDR3 comprises 14 residues. Germline assignment: CDR1 MRHNA and CDR2 SNTAGT.